This T cell receptor (beta chain) was found in a study of T cell repertoires in cytomegalovirus infection (dated by TCRdb to about 2019). Broadly, across the study: Donor HLA type was relevant to the analysis, because carriage of CMV infection together with the matching HLA type was indicated by public TCR beta signatures. The paper as a whole reports these results and caveats: The ex vivo response was dominated by HLA-C-restricted CMV-specific TCR beta clonotypes, which also provided the single most frequent clonotype in two of eight donors. Cumulative frequency of public TCR beta family members discriminated carriers of CMV infection plus the relevant HLA type in this cohort and an independent roughly 340-donor cohort.

This clonotype was counted between two and nine times. Its recognized antigen is unknown. No base-level quality is on record; no much larger clone is a single base apart. Instrument used: Illumina HiSeq 1500. The public reads were quality trimmed at Q25 with fastp and then assembled into clones with MiXCR by TCRdb, keeping productive beta chains. Identical CDR3 protein sequences are pooled into one entry, listed with their most common genes and DNA. The sample table lists about 310,000 distinct CDR3 sequences, 17% of them with a count of one. About 12% of the sample goes to the ten largest clones. What was sequenced was PBMCs. The TCR originated in a human donor in good health (CMV status not recorded). Some clones in this sample may be carry-over from other donors' samples.

The DNA sequence reads TGTGCCAGTACCCTAGGGGGCGTCGACAGCAATCAGCCCCAGCATTTT. This is translated as CASTLGGVDSNQPQHF. In this chain, TRBV19 is recombined with TRBJ1-5, with 7 bases matching TRBD1. Trimming takes 7 bases off V and 1 base off J; junction bases not matched to a gene: 10. The CDR3 runs 16 amino acids, cysteine and phenylalanine included. Of all the DNA, just the CDR3 is kept, 48 bases in frame from base 1. In the germline V gene (reference sequence), CDR1 corresponds to LNHDA and CDR2 to SQIVND. The variable domain in full, with residues beyond the CDR3 obtained from the reference TRBV19 and TRBJ1-5 genes, is DGGITQSPKYLFRKEGQNVTLSCEQNLNHDAMYWYRQDPGQGLRLIYYSQIVNDFQKGDIAEGYSVSREKKESFPLTVTSAQKNPTAFYLCASTLGGVDSNQPQHFGDGTRLSIL.